The rows below give T cell receptor beta chains drawn from one sample of a study of early T cells in non-severe SARS-CoV-2 infection. MiXCR, run by TCRdb on the 5' RACE reads, gives a single entry per CDR3 protein. The sample contains 100,000 to 140,000 distinct CDR3 sequences, around 10% of which appear only once. Source material: whole blood. The receptor source for this set is an adult who was a healthcare worker with PCR-confirmed SARS-CoV-2 infection or an uninfected control (not recorded which). The CDR3 runs from the conserved cysteine through the conserved F or W. D genes are given only for firm matches. Not every row has a clone size; where given, it reads once, few, many or a size class.

>.|.|TRBJ2-7|TRBV5-4
TGTGCCAGCAGCTTTTCCGGGACCCTCCCTGGCGAGCAGTACTTC
CASSFSGTLPGEQYF
>many|.|TRBJ1-1|TRBV28
TGTGCCAGCAGTTTATCACCCCCCTCGGGAGCTTTCTTT
CASSLSPPSGAFF
>many|TRBD2|TRBJ2-7|TRBV4-2
TGTGCCAGCAGCCAAGAAAGCGGGGAACGCTCCTACGAGCAGTACTTC
CASSQESGERSYEQYF
>.|.|TRBJ2-5|TRBV21-1
TGTGCCACCCCCGTCGGCGGGAGGGCCGGGTACCAAGAGACCCAGTACTTC
CATPVGGRAGYQETQYF
>.|.|TRBJ1-5|TRBV7-8
TGTGCCAGCAGCCCCGCAGGGATCAATCAGCCCCAGCATTTT
CASSPAGINQPQHF
>few|TRBD2|TRBJ2-5|TRBV9
TGTGCCAGCAGCGTAGCATCAGTTGGGAGGGTGACCCAGTACTTC
CASSVASVGRVTQYF
>.|TRBD1|TRBJ1-2|TRBV7-9
TGTGCCAGCAGCGGACAGGACTATGGCTACACCTTC
CASSGQDYGYTF
>few|.|TRBJ1-1|TRBV29-1
TGCAGCGTTGAGAGACGTCTGAACACTGAAGCTTTCTTT
CSVERRLNTEAFF
>once|TRBD2|TRBJ2-2|TRBV5-6
TGTGCCAGCAGCTTGGGCGGGAGACAAGCCGGGGAGCTGTTTTTT
CASSLGGRQAGELFF
>many|.|TRBJ2-1|TRBV6-5
TGTGCCAGCAGTTACTACCCTAGACTGCCTATGAGCGATGAGCAGTTCTTC
CASSYYPRLPMSDEQFF
>few|.|TRBJ1-3|TRBV30
TGTGCCTGGAGTGTCCCTATAGGGGGGAGCTCTGGAAACACCATATATTTT
CAWSVPIGGSSGNTIYF
>few|TRBD1|TRBJ2-5|TRBV12-3/TRBV12-4
TGTGCCAGCAGTCCAGGCCCGACAGGGCCCGCAATCGAAGAGACCCAGTACTTC
CASSPGPTGPAIEETQYF
>many|TRBD1|TRBJ1-2|TRBV19
TGTGCCAGTAAGGAGGGGGCGACCTATGGCTACACCTTC
CASKEGATYGYTF
>.|TRBD1|TRBJ2-5|TRBV28
TGTGCCAGCAGTCTAGGACAGGGGATTGGAGAGACCCAGTACTTC
CASSLGQGIGETQYF
>many|TRBD2|TRBJ2-1|TRBV7-2
TGTGCCAGCAGCTTACCGGGAGGTCCGACGTACAATGAGCAGTTCTTC
CASSLPGGPTYNEQFF
>few|.|TRBJ2-2|TRBV28
TGTGCCAGCAGGGGAAAGTCCGGGGAGCTGTTTTTT
CASRGKSGELFF
>few|.|TRBJ2-7|TRBV29-1
TGCAGCGTTGCCAACCAGGGTCGGGGTTACTACGAGCAGTACTTC
CSVANQGRGYYEQYF
>few|.|TRBJ2-3|TRBV5-1
TGCGCCAGCAGCTCCCGGGGGGCGAGCGGCACAGATACGCAGTATTTT
CASSSRGASGTDTQYF
>.|.|TRBJ2-3|TRBV20-1
TGCAGTCTACTGGGGGAGAGGGGCACAGATACGCAGTATTTT
CSLLGERGTDTQYF
>many|.|TRBJ2-7|TRBV20-1
TGCAGTGCGACCGTCAGTAACGGCGGCGAGCAGTACTTC
CSATVSNGGEQYF
>few|.|TRBJ2-3|TRBV6-2/TRBV6-3
TGTGCCAGCAGTTACGCGGGGGATACGCAGTATTTT
CASSYAGDTQYF
>few|.|TRBJ1-2|TRBV28
TGTGCCAGCAGTCGCTACGGGGAGGGTCCCTCTCTCGGCTACACCTTC
CASSRYGEGPSLGYTF
>few|.|TRBJ2-7|TRBV6-1
TGTGCCAGCAGTGGGGGGACGCGGATTGAGCAGTACTTC
CASSGGTRIEQYF
>few|.|TRBJ1-5|TRBV28
TGTGCCAGCAGTTTTACAGATCAGCCCCAGCATTTT
CASSFTDQPQHF
>many|TRBD1|TRBJ2-1|TRBV6-4
TGTGCCAGCTCTCTCGGGACAGACTACAATGAGCAGTTCTTC
CASSLGTDYNEQFF
>few|.|TRBJ2-5|TRBV12-3/TRBV12-4
TGTGCCAGCAGCGACGGGACAAAGGCCGAGACCCAGTACTTC
CASSDGTKAETQYF
>many|.|TRBJ2-3|TRBV7-8
TGTGCCAGCAGCTTAGTTTTTCGGAGCCACACAGATACGCAGTATTTT
CASSLVFRSHTDTQYF
>many|.|TRBJ2-3|TRBV10-3
TGTGCCATCGGCGCCGACAGTCACACAGATACGCAGTATTTT
CAIGADSHTDTQYF
>many|TRBD1|TRBJ2-1|TRBV18
TGTGCCAGCTCACCTCCGGGACAGGGGGGGAATGAGCAGTTCTTC
CASSPPGQGGNEQFF
>many|.|TRBJ2-6|TRBV5-1
TGCGCCAGCAGCCGCGCACCAAACCCTGGGGCCAACGTCCTGACTTTC
CASSRAPNPGANVLTF
>.|.|TRBJ2-7|TRBV21-1
TGTGCCAGCAGCAAAGGCGGCGGGAGGGCCTACGAGCAGTACTTC
CASSKGGGRAYEQYF
>.|TRBD2|TRBJ2-1|TRBV5-6
TGTGCCAGCAGTGGCGGGAGGGCCAGGGAGCAGTTCTTC
CASSGGRAREQFF